This is a list of T cell receptor beta chains from one sample in a study of identifying expanded T cells in peripheral blood. The data were produced by immunoSEQ multiplex PCR, yet TCRdb's version contains in-frame clones alone and is incomplete. The data hold 70,000 to 95,000 clones, with about 90% observed a single time. The sequencing input was blood. The receptor set was obtained from a person between 18 and 75 years old in good health. CDR3s include the opening cysteine and the closing phenylalanine or tryptophan. D genes are given only for firm matches. Rows may omit the clone size; those that give it use once, few, many or a size class.

cdr3_aa: CASSIDGSYEQYF
cdr3_nt: TGTGCCAGCAGCATCGATGGGTCCTACGAGCAGTACTTC
v_call: TRBV7-9
clone_size: .
j_call: TRBJ2-7
d_call: .

cdr3_aa: CAWSRLQGGYTF
cdr3_nt: TGTGCCTGGAGCCGACTCCAGGGAGGCTACACCTTC
v_call: TRBV30
clone_size: .
j_call: TRBJ1-2
d_call: .

cdr3_aa: CAWSYRDRDTEAFF
cdr3_nt: TGTGCCTGGAGTTACCGGGACAGGGACACTGAAGCTTTCTTT
v_call: TRBV30
clone_size: .
j_call: TRBJ1-1
d_call: TRBD1

cdr3_aa: CASSLKNDLYRNDGYTF
cdr3_nt: TGTGCCAGCAGCTTAAAGAATGATTTGTACAGAAATGATGGCTACACCTTC
v_call: TRBV7-2
clone_size: .
j_call: TRBJ1-2
d_call: .

cdr3_aa: CASSQVTGLAGLGELFF
cdr3_nt: TGCGCCAGCAGCCAAGTGACGGGACTAGCGGGGCTCGGGGAGCTGTTTTTT
v_call: TRBV4-1
clone_size: .
j_call: TRBJ2-2
d_call: TRBD2

cdr3_aa: CASSDGSTVREQYF
cdr3_nt: TGTGCCAGCAGTGATGGGTCGACAGTTCGCGAGCAGTACTTC
v_call: TRBV6-1
clone_size: .
j_call: TRBJ2-7
d_call: .

cdr3_aa: CAISWAWAYEQYF
cdr3_nt: TGTGCCATCAGTTGGGCTTGGGCCTACGAGCAGTACTTC
v_call: TRBV10-3
clone_size: once
j_call: TRBJ2-7
d_call: .

cdr3_aa: CASSLTAMNTEAFF
cdr3_nt: TGTGCCAGCAGCTTGACAGCGATGAACACTGAAGCTTTCTTT
v_call: TRBV7-8
clone_size: .
j_call: TRBJ1-1
d_call: .

cdr3_aa: CASSLAETGNYGYTF
cdr3_nt: TGTGCCAGCAGCTTAGCCGAGACAGGGAACTATGGCTACACCTTC
v_call: TRBV7-9
clone_size: .
j_call: TRBJ1-2
d_call: TRBD1

cdr3_aa: CASSTIAGETEQYF
cdr3_nt: TGTGCCAGCTCAACGATAGCGGGGGAAACCGAGCAGTACTTC
v_call: TRBV18
clone_size: .
j_call: TRBJ2-7
d_call: TRBD2

cdr3_aa: CASSPLRDRVEGYTF
cdr3_nt: TGTGCCAGCAGTCCATTACGGGACAGGGTGGAAGGCTACACCTTC
v_call: TRBV27
clone_size: .
j_call: TRBJ1-2
d_call: TRBD1

cdr3_aa: CAWSPGVAETQYF
cdr3_nt: TGTGCCTGGAGTCCCGGGGTCGCAGAGACCCAGTACTTC
v_call: TRBV30
clone_size: .
j_call: TRBJ2-5
d_call: .

cdr3_aa: CASSGDGGELFF
cdr3_nt: TGTGCCAGCAGTGGAGACGGCGGGGAGCTGTTTTTT
v_call: TRBV2
clone_size: .
j_call: TRBJ2-2
d_call: .

cdr3_aa: CASSQDRGYEQYF
cdr3_nt: TGCGCCAGCAGCCAAGACCGGGGGTACGAGCAGTACTTC
v_call: TRBV4-1
clone_size: .
j_call: TRBJ2-7
d_call: .

cdr3_aa: CASSEAPSPAFF
cdr3_nt: TGTGCCAGCAGTGAAGCGCCCTCCCCAGCTTTCTTT
v_call: TRBV6-1
clone_size: .
j_call: TRBJ1-1
d_call: .

cdr3_aa: CASSFTGTRELFF
cdr3_nt: TGCGCCAGCAGCTTTACCGGGACCAGGGAGCTGTTTTTT
v_call: TRBV5-1
clone_size: .
j_call: TRBJ2-2
d_call: .

cdr3_aa: CASSLIPGGTEAFF
cdr3_nt: TGCGCCAGCAGCTTGATACCGGGCGGCACTGAAGCTTTCTTT
v_call: TRBV5-1
clone_size: .
j_call: TRBJ1-1
d_call: .

cdr3_aa: CASSLIFLEGDDLRPQHF
cdr3_nt: TGTGCCAGCAGTTTAATCTTTCTGGAGGGGGACGACTTACGCCCCCAGCATTTT
v_call: TRBV27
clone_size: .
j_call: TRBJ1-5
d_call: .

cdr3_aa: CASSPGTGEIETQYF
cdr3_nt: TGCGCCAGCAGCCCGGGGACAGGGGAGATAGAGACCCAGTACTTC
v_call: TRBV5-1
clone_size: .
j_call: TRBJ2-5
d_call: TRBD1

cdr3_aa: CASSENLGEKLFF
cdr3_nt: TGTGCCAGCAGTGAGAACCTGGGGGAAAAACTGTTTTTT
v_call: TRBV25-1
clone_size: .
j_call: TRBJ1-4
d_call: .

cdr3_aa: CASSQGTGEYNEQFF
cdr3_nt: TGCGCCAGCAGCCAAGGGACAGGGGAATACAATGAGCAGTTCTTC
v_call: TRBV4-1
clone_size: .
j_call: TRBJ2-1
d_call: TRBD1

cdr3_aa: CASRGVQETQYF
cdr3_nt: TGTGCCAGCAGGGGGGTTCAAGAGACCCAGTACTTC
v_call: TRBV9
clone_size: once
j_call: TRBJ2-5
d_call: .

cdr3_aa: CASSLTPFGTSFISGANVLTF
cdr3_nt: TGTGCCAGCAGCTTAACCCCCTTCGGGACATCTTTTATCTCTGGGGCCAACGTCCTGACTTTC
v_call: TRBV7-3
clone_size: .
j_call: TRBJ2-6
d_call: .

cdr3_aa: CASSRGQGLTEAFF
cdr3_nt: TGTGCCAGCAGCCGTGGACAGGGGCTCACTGAAGCTTTCTTT
v_call: TRBV6-6
clone_size: .
j_call: TRBJ1-1
d_call: TRBD1